The 3 T cell receptor beta chains presented below share a single source sample, sequenced in a study of T cells in Graves' hyperthyroidism and ophthalmopathy. Template material for amplifying TCR beta CDR3 regions consisted of RNA transcripts. TCR CDR3 regions were first amplified by RT-PCR with HTBI primers. TCRdb passed the multiplex PCR reads through MiXCR, listing each CDR3 protein once. Of about 300,000 distinct CDR3 sequences listed, approximately 14% are singletons. Sequenced material: blood. The receptors originated from a woman aged 40 to 50 with Graves' hyperthyroidism.

This clonotype was observed at least ten times. This chain joins TRBV7-2 and TRBJ2-5, with D possibly being TRBD2 (5 bases). Per the germline V gene, CDR1 is SGHTA and CDR2 is FQGNSA. There are 15 residues in the CDR3. Trimming removed 4 bases from V and 3 bases from J, with 15 bases in between. CDR3 nucleotides: TGTGCCAGCAGCTCGGGCGGGCCGGCAAAAGAGACCCAGTACTTC. It translates to CASSSGGPAKETQYF.

This clonotype was counted many times. This CDR3 is CASSANSVNTEAFF. CDR3 in DNA: TGTGCCAGCAGTGCTAACAGCGTCAACACTGAAGCTTTCTTT. This chain links TRBV6-4 with TRBJ1-1; no clear D gene. V dropped 4 bases and J dropped 2 bases, with 11 bases sitting between them. The CDR3 is made up of 14 amino acids. From germline, CDR1 is MRHNA and CDR2 SNTAGT.

This clonotype showed up just a few times. Possible read error: a much larger clone is one base away. The chain uses TRBV3-1 and TRBJ1-4; D might be TRBD1 (5 bases). The germline CDR1 and CDR2 sequences are LGHDT and YNNKEL (reference sequence). CDR3 length: 14 residues. With 6 bases removed from V and 7 bases from J, the gap between germline ends came to 15 bases. CDR3: CASSQRGGVEKLFF. The CDR3 DNA reads TGTGCCAGCAGTCAACGGGGGGGTGTTGAAAAACTGTTTTTT.